This is a list of T cell receptor beta chains from one sample in a study of low-dose radiotherapy and immunotherapy resistance in tumors. Each CDR3 protein is one row after TCRdb ran MiXCR on the reads. In the table there are fewer than 95,000 distinct CDR3 sequences, 9.4% of which are singletons. Sequences were derived from PBMCs, sampled before treatment. The receptors shown here come from a male donor with prostate cancer. Each CDR3 is given with its conserved first and last residue. A D gene is named only where the DNA matches it firmly. Size is omitted from some rows. Given values are once, few, many or a class for expanded clones.

clone size	V gene	J gene	D gene	CDR3 protein	CDR3 DNA
many	TRBV10-3	TRBJ2-7	-	CAISESLVGNNSYEQYF	TGTGCCATCAGTGAGTCCCTAGTGGGGAACAACTCCTACGAGCAGTACTTC
-	TRBV5-1	TRBJ1-1	-	CASRPSGGGTEAFF	TGCGCCAGCAGACCATCTGGCGGCGGCACTGAAGCTTTCTTT
many	TRBV20-1	TRBJ2-1	-	CSAPPGGTVTYNEQFF	TGCAGTGCTCCTCCCGGCGGGACGGTGACCTACAATGAGCAGTTCTTC
many	TRBV29-1	TRBJ2-7	-	CSVGEFSYEQYF	TGCAGCGTTGGGGAATTTTCCTACGAGCAGTACTTC
many	TRBV4-3	TRBJ2-1	TRBD2	CASSQEKWEGKDEQFF	TGCGCCAGCAGCCAAGAAAAGTGGGAGGGTAAGGATGAGCAGTTCTTC
many	TRBV14	TRBJ2-1	-	CASSQEVLVNEQFF	TGTGCCAGCAGCCAAGAAGTACTGGTAAATGAGCAGTTCTTC
many	TRBV29-1	TRBJ2-1	TRBD2	CSVPPLAGVPPSYNEQFF	TGCAGCGTCCCCCCGCTTGCGGGAGTACCTCCCTCCTACAATGAGCAGTTCTTC
many	TRBV4-1	TRBJ2-1	TRBD2	CASSQDRATSGRTSSYNEQFF	TGCGCCAGCAGCCAAGATAGGGCTACTAGCGGGAGGACTAGCTCCTACAATGAGCAGTTCTTC
many	TRBV7-8	TRBJ2-2	TRBD2	CASSGRTSGGLHTGELFF	TGTGCCAGCAGCGGGAGGACTAGCGGGGGTTTGCACACCGGGGAGCTGTTTTTT
many	TRBV19	TRBJ2-2	TRBD1	CASRPGTANTGELFF	TGTGCCAGTAGACCTGGGACAGCCAACACCGGGGAGCTGTTTTTT
many	TRBV4-1	TRBJ2-7	TRBD2	CASSRQAGGGEQYF	TGCGCCAGCAGCCGGCAAGCGGGGGGAGGCGAGCAGTACTTC
many	TRBV28	TRBJ1-1	-	CASRAGVGNTEAFF	TGTGCCAGCAGAGCAGGGGTAGGGAACACTGAAGCTTTCTTT
few	TRBV21-1	TRBJ2-2	-	CASIQEREEAGELFFF	-
many	TRBV28	TRBJ2-7	-	CASSLGSDYLSYEQYF	TGTGCCAGCAGTTTGGGTTCGGACTACCTCTCCTACGAGCAGTACTTC
many	TRBV18	TRBJ2-2	TRBD2	CASSPPGTSRTGELFF	TGTGCCAGCTCACCTCCCGGGACTAGCCGAACCGGGGAGCTGTTTTTT
many	TRBV5-4	TRBJ2-7	-	CASSYDTLYEQYF	TGTGCCAGCAGCTATGACACCTTATACGAGCAGTACTTC
many	TRBV20-1	TRBJ2-1	-	CSARTGTQPYNEQFF	TGCAGTGCCAGAACCGGGACTCAACCCTACAATGAGCAGTTCTTC
many	TRBV3-1	TRBJ1-4	-	CASSQDFFGAREKLFF	TGTGCCAGCAGCCAGGACTTTTTCGGGGCGCGAGAAAAACTGTTTTTT